The table lists the clone carrying this T cell receptor (beta chain) with a few counts. The data were obtained in a study of T cell responses to AZD1222 COVID-19 vaccine. Trimming removed 0 bases from V and 6 bases from J, with 11 bases in between. CDR3 size: 15 residues. CDR1 is LNHNV and CDR2 is YYDKDF in the germline V gene (reference sequence). Method: immunoSEQ multiplex PCR; TCRdb's copy keeps in-frame clones and lacks some. The repertoire holds some 98,000 clones, about 88% seen once, with 10% to 15% in the top ten. This TCR derives from an adult in good health. The V call is TRBV15, the J call TRBJ2-2; D possibly corresponds to TRBD1 (7 bases). The sample in question was peripheral blood, obtained on day 0 of AZD1222 vaccination. The DNA of the CDR3 is TGTGCCACCAGCAGAGACAGGGGGGTAGCCGGGGAGCTGTTTTTT. Its translation: CATSRDRGVAGELFF.